This TCR beta chain was found in a study of cytomegalovirus exposure and HLA in healthy donors. Primers: 60 Vbeta forward and 13 Jbeta reverse. Assay: immunoSEQ multiplex PCR; the TCRdb copy retains only in-frame clones and omits some. Of 96,000 or so clones in the sample, approximately 75% were seen once. The CDR3 covers 15 residues. Germline V gives CDR1 GTSNPN, CDR2 SVGIG (reference sequence). V shed 2 bases, J shed 2 bases, and the junction held 8 bases outside the gene matches. This receptor was identified in a female donor in good health and CMV-seropositive. Sequencing was carried out using PBMCs. V is TRBV30 and J is TRBJ1-2; 7 nucleotides line up with TRBD1. The CDR3 sequence is CAWSRSLQGNYGYTF. The CDR3 DNA reads as TGTGCCTGGAGTCGTTCCCTACAGGGGAACTATGGCTACACCTTC.